Each of the 20 T cell receptor beta chains below was sequenced from the same sample in a study of T cell responses to AZD1222 COVID-19 vaccine. Here immunoSEQ multiplex PCR was the method, and the copy in TCRdb shows in-frame clones only, minus some. There are around 270,000 clones in the sample; 90% to 95% occur only once, and 0.55% lies in the top ten. The starting material was peripheral blood, obtained 28 days after the second AZD1222 dose. Source of these receptors: an adult who received the AZD1222 COVID-19 vaccine.

The chain employs TRBV6-5 and TRBJ1-5; D perhaps matches TRBD1 (5 bases). This CDR3 contains 14 residues. The germline V and J ends were trimmed by 6 bases and 5 bases, with 14 bases remaining between them. Germline V gene sequence: CDR1 MNHEY, CDR2 SVGAGI. Here the CDR3 reads CASSLGTVDQPQHF. CDR3 sequence (DNA): TGTGCCAGCAGCCTCGGGACGGTGGATCAGCCCCAGCATTTT.

The chain joins TRBV7-9 to TRBJ2-2, with 10 bases identical to TRBD2. Germline V CDR1 and CDR2: SEHNR, FQNEAQ (reference sequence). The length of the CDR3 is 19 residues. Losses at the gene ends were 2 bases for V and 4 bases for J; bases not matched to a gene: 13. The DNA of the CDR3 is TGTGCCAGCAGCTTAATGGTGTCTAGCGGGAGTTGGGGCACCGGGGAGCTGTTTTTT. This encodes CASSLMVSSGSWGTGELFF.

The rearrangement uses TRBV3-1 (or the pseudogene TRBV3-2) and TRBJ2-1, with a weak D call TRBD1 (6 bases). The ends were cut back, 0 bases at V and 7 bases at J, with 10 bases in the middle. CDR3 length equals 14 residues. Germline V CDR1 and CDR2: LGHDT, YNNKEL (reference sequence). CDR3 DNA: TGTGCCAGCAGCCAAGAGGACAGTGGGAATGAGCAGTTCTTC. Its translation: CASSQEDSGNEQFF.

The V call is TRBV12-5, the J call TRBJ1-5; D call uncertain. The V and J ends lost 5 bases and 3 bases respectively, with 23 bases between them. The germline V gene encodes CDR1 LGHNT and CDR2 FRNRAP. The CDR3 has 18 amino acids. CDR3 nucleotide sequence: TGTGCTAGTGGTCCGCCTGATGCGAACGGACGGTACAATCAGCCCCAGCATTTT. As protein: CASGPPDANGRYNQPQHF.

The chain has TRBV30 and TRBJ1-1; D perhaps matches TRBD1 (5 bases). This CDR3 is built from 13 residues. Trimming shortened V by 4 bases and J by 1 base, and 10 bases separated the two germline ends. The germline V gene has CDR1 GTSNPN and CDR2 SVGIG (reference sequence). This CDR3 reads CAWKAQGNTEAFF. The DNA for the CDR3 is TGTGCCTGGAAGGCCCAGGGGAACACTGAAGCTTTCTTT.

The V and J genes are TRBV5-6 and TRBJ1-2; a possible D gene is TRBD1 (6 bases). Germline V gene lookup returns CDR1 SGHDT and CDR2 YYEEEE. The CDR3 runs to 13 residues. The V and J ends lost 1 base and 8 bases respectively, with 12 bases between them. The CDR3 loop is CASSLREGVGYTF. The CDR3 bases are TGTGCCAGCAGCTTGAGGGAGGGGGTCGGCTACACCTTC.

This rearrangement joins TRBV7-7 to TRBJ2-2; the match to TRBD2 covers 14 bases. CDR1 SSHAT and CDR2 FNYEAQ come from the germline V gene (reference sequence). CDR3 length: 17 residues. J gave up 6 bases and V 5 bases, and 8 bases lay outside the gene matches. The CDR3 reads CASSPGLAGAESGELFF. DNA for the CDR3: TGTGCCAGCAGCCCGGGACTAGCGGGAGCCGAGTCCGGGGAGCTGTTTTTT.

The table lists this clone with a few counts. The chain combines TRBV2 with TRBJ2-7; D is perhaps TRBD2 (6 bases). This CDR3 spans 15 amino acids. The V gene lost 6 bases and the J gene lost 3 bases, with 18 bases spanning the gap. Germline CDR1 reads SNHLY; CDR2 reads FYNNEI. The CDR3 spells CASSPMGGVYYEQYF. In DNA, the CDR3 is TGTGCCAGCAGCCCCATGGGCGGGGTGTACTACGAGCAGTACTTC. The variable domain in full, with the rest retrieved from reference TRBV2 and TRBJ2-7, is EPEVTQTPSHQVTQMGQEVILRCVPISNHLYFYWYRQILGQKVEFLVSFYNNEISEKSEIFDDQFSVERPDGSNFTLKIRSTKLEDSAMYFCASSPMGGVYYEQYFGPGTRLTVT.

On this clone: The same CDR3 also results from other DNA sequences found in this sample. The chain employs TRBV3-1 (or the pseudogene TRBV3-2) and TRBJ1-2; D gene ambiguous. Germline assignment: CDR1 LGHDT and CDR2 YNNKEL (reference sequence). This CDR3 has 12 amino acids. The V end was cut by 3 bases, the J end by 7 bases, with 9 bases between. CDR3 sequence reads: CASSQGAGGYTF. As DNA, the CDR3 is TGTGCCAGCAGCCAGGGAGCGGGTGGCTACACCTTC.

The rearrangement uses TRBV2 and TRBJ1-3; D is ambiguous. CDR1 is SNHLY and CDR2 is FYNNEI in the germline V gene. With 2 bases removed from V and 3 bases from J, the gap between germline ends came to 11 bases. This CDR3 has 15 amino acids. The CDR3 here is CASSESPGVGNTIYF. CDR3 coding DNA: TGTGCCAGCAGTGAAAGCCCGGGAGTTGGAAACACCATATATTTT. The full variable domain, completed using reference TRBV2 and TRBJ1-3, is EPEVTQTPSHQVTQMGQEVILRCVPISNHLYFYWYRQILGQKVEFLVSFYNNEISEKSEIFDDQFSVERPDGSNFTLKIRSTKLEDSAMYFCASSESPGVGNTIYFGEGSWLTVV.

The chain combines TRBV27 with TRBJ2-3, with D unclear. Germline CDR1 and CDR2: MNHEY and SMNVEV (reference sequence). CDR3 length: 13 residues. V lost 2 bases and J lost 2, with 5 bases in between. CDR3 region: CASSLLSTDTQYF. In nucleotides, the CDR3 is TGTGCCAGCAGTTTACTCTCCACAGATACGCAGTATTTT.

The V gene is TRBV7-6, the J gene TRBJ2-2, with D maybe TRBD2 (6 bases). Trimming left V 5 bases short and J 6 bases short, with 16 bases between. The CDR3 loop spans 15 amino acids. The V gene's germline CDR1 is SGHVS and CDR2 FNYEAQ. This chain's CDR3 is CASSPQGLGAGELFF. The CDR3 DNA reads TGTGCCAGCAGCCCCCAGGGACTCGGAGCCGGGGAGCTGTTTTTT.

The chain is built from TRBV7-3 and TRBJ2-1; unclear D gene. This CDR3 comprises 13 residues. V lost 5 bases and J lost 8, with 13 bases in between. Per germline, CDR1 SGHTA and CDR2 FQGTGA. CDR3 coding DNA: TGTGCCAGCAGCCTCCTCCCCGGTGATGAGCAGTTCTTC. Amino acids: CASSLLPGDEQFF.

J is TRBJ2-7 and V is TRBV9; D is unclear. CDR3 length: 13 amino acids. Germline V CDR1 and CDR2: SGDLS, YYNGEE. Trimming pared 1 base from V and 2 bases from J, leaving 7 bases between. CDR3 bases: TGTGCCAGCAGCGTAACAGAGGCCTACGAGCAGTACTTC. It encodes CASSVTEAYEQYF.

J is TRBJ2-3 and V is TRBV6-5; maybe TRBD1 (6 bases). Germline V gives CDR1 MNHEY, CDR2 SVGAGI. This CDR3 spans 13 amino acids. V gave up 6 bases and J gave up 0 bases, with 7 bases separating them. The CDR3 is CASRGGSTDTQYF. The CDR3 DNA is TGTGCCAGCAGAGGGGGTAGCACAGATACGCAGTATTTT.

This clone was observed a few times. V gene TRBV28 combines with J gene TRBJ2-7, with D possibly being TRBD1 (5 bases). The CDR3 sequence is 14 residues long. V was cut by 8 bases and J by 1 base, with 15 bases left in between. The germline V gene encodes CDR1 MDHEN and CDR2 SYDVKM. For the CDR3, the DNA is TGTGCCAGCCAGACGGTGGACAAGTCCTACGAGCAGTACTTC. This sequence encodes CASQTVDKSYEQYF.

V usage is TRBV2 and J usage is TRBJ1-5; no reliable D call. Trimming took off 4 bases at V and 9 bases at J, with 10 bases between the two ends. Germline CDR1 reads SNHLY; CDR2 reads FYNNEI. The length of the CDR3 is 12 residues. The CDR3 DNA reads as TGTGCCAGCAGTGCCCATCTGAGGCCCCAGCATTTT. It yields the protein CASSAHLRPQHF.

This chain joins TRBV27 and TRBJ1-6; 7 nucleotides line up with TRBD1. V was clipped by 5 bases and J by 0 bases; unmatched bases: 10. This CDR3 has 18 residues. Looked up from germline, CDR1 is MNHEY and CDR2 is SMNVEV (reference sequence). The CDR3, as DNA: TGTGCCAGCAGTCCCCCCGACAGGGCGAGCTCCTATAATTCACCCCTCCACTTT. Its protein product is CASSPPDRASSYNSPLHF.

This clone was seen once. The chain joins TRBV7-2 to TRBJ2-7, with 8 positions matching TRBD2. Germline lookup yields CDR1 SGHTA and CDR2 FQGNSA. The CDR3 covers 15 residues. The junction had 11 bases not matched to a gene; V was cut back by 6 bases and J by 4 bases. CDR3 DNA sequence: TGTGCCAGCAGTGTCAGCGGGAGAAGTATTTACGAGCAGTACTTC. Its protein product is CASSVSGRSIYEQYF.

This clone was counted a few times. V and J are TRBV4-1 and TRBJ1-3; D unclear. The length of the CDR3 is 12 residues. Between the trimmed V and J ends, which lost 4 bases and 9 bases, there was a span of 10 bases. Germline V gives CDR1 MGHRA, CDR2 YSYEKL. CDR3 residues: CASSLGSGTIYF. In DNA form, the CDR3 reads TGCGCCAGCAGCCTCGGGAGCGGCACCATATATTTT.